The T cell receptor beta chain described here comes from a study of T-cell reconstitution after alpha-beta-depleted transplantation in children. This clonotype was counted many times. Unique molecular identifiers tagged the TCRbeta library. From the PCR reads, TCRdb called clonotypes with MiXCR, one entry per CDR3 protein. The sample gives around 340,000 distinct CDR3 sequences, roughly 15% of which show up once; about 4% is in the top ten. After removal of 6 bases from V and 0 bases from J, the junction contained 5 bases not matched to a gene. The CDR3 covers 16 residues. This specimen consisted of PBMCs, obtained from the stem cell graft. The source is a human donor who donated a stem cell graft to a child with Fanconi anemia. The gene calls are TRBV12-3 or TRBV12-4 and TRBJ2-2, with 9 bases that match TRBD1. CDR3 sequence (DNA): TGTGCCAGCAGCCCACAGGGGGCTCCGAACACCGGGGAGCTGTTTTTT. This encodes CASSPQGAPNTGELFF.